Below are 9 T cell receptor beta chains sequenced from a single sample in a study of blood T cell repertoires in COVID-19. This table comes from immunoSEQ multiplex PCR, and its TCRdb copy is limited to in-frame clones, with some not included. The sample lists 200,000 to 300,000 clones, 88% occurring once. Sequencing used PBMCs or T cells enriched from blood (not recorded which). The receptors here all came from a middle-aged woman with acute COVID-19.

The V call is TRBV18, the J call TRBJ1-1; unclear D gene. CDR3 size: 16 residues. V was pared by 0 bases and J by 5 bases, with 16 bases between. Germline V gene lookup returns CDR1 KGHSH and CDR2 LQKENI. CDR3 residues: CASSPPTAGRRTEAFF. Written as DNA, the CDR3 is TGTGCCAGCTCACCACCGACGGCCGGAAGGCGGACTGAAGCTTTCTTT.

The chain joins TRBV11-3 to TRBJ2-3, with D tentatively TRBD2 (6 bases). Per the germline V gene, CDR1 is SGHNT and CDR2 is YENEEA. V was pared by 4 bases and J by 8 bases, with 13 bases between. The CDR3 totals 13 residues. The CDR3 DNA reads as TGTGCCAGCAGCTCCGCCCCCGGGAGTACGCAGTATTTT. Protein product: CASSSAPGSTQYF.

In this sample, this clone turned up a few times. This chain links TRBV28 with TRBJ1-5, with 7 bases matching TRBD1. Germline V gives CDR1 MDHEN, CDR2 SYDVKM. The CDR3 contains 15 residues. Trimming at V came to 2 bases and at J to 7 bases, leaving 8 bases not matched to a gene. In nucleotides, the CDR3 is TGTGCCAGCAGTTTAAGGGCCACAGGGGCACAGCCCCAGCATTTT. It encodes CASSLRATGAQPQHF.

This clone has just one count. The J gene is TRBJ2-2, the V gene TRBV7-8; D remains ambiguous. V was pared by 1 base and J by 3 bases, with 12 bases between. The CDR3 length is 16 residues. CDR1 is SGHVS and CDR2 is FQNEAQ in the germline V gene. The CDR3 DNA sequence: TGTGCCAGCAGCTTAGAGCCCCTTCGGGACACCGGGGAGCTGTTTTTT. As protein: CASSLEPLRDTGELFF.

The rearrangement links TRBV29-1 to TRBJ2-3, with TRBD1 matching 7 bases. Germline lookup yields CDR1 SQVTM and CDR2 ANQGSEA. CDR3 length equals 15 residues. Trimming removed 6 bases from V and 0 bases from J; junction bases left unmatched: 9. CDR3 protein: CSVPRTGTSTDTQYF. In DNA, the CDR3 is TGCAGCGTCCCCCGGACAGGAACTAGCACAGATACGCAGTATTTT.

The rearrangement uses TRBV24-1 and TRBJ2-5; TRBD2 matches 12 bases. Germline-derived CDR1 and CDR2 are KGHDR and SFDVKD. Trimming removed 2 bases from V and 4 bases from J; junction bases left unmatched: 4. The CDR3 consists of 16 residues. CDR3 region: CATSDSSGGALETQYF. CDR3 DNA sequence: TGTGCCACCAGTGATTCTAGCGGGGGGGCCTTAGAGACCCAGTACTTC.

This clone occurred once. V usage is TRBV7-2 and J usage is TRBJ2-6; 7 bases fit TRBD2. V trimming: 5 bases; J trimming: 2 bases; junction bases outside the gene matches: 9. This CDR3 is 17 amino acids long. Germline values: CDR1 SGHTA, CDR2 FQGNSA. CDR3 sequence (DNA): TGTGCCAGCAGCCCGTTGGGGGGAGGGCCTGGGGCCAACGTCCTGACTTTC. Translation: CASSPLGGGPGANVLTF. The full variable domain, its missing parts supplied by reference TRBV7-2 and TRBJ2-6, is GAGVSQSPSNKVTEKGKDVELRCDPISGHTALYWYRQSLGQGLEFLIYFQGNSAPDKSGLPSDRFSAERTGGSVSTLTIQRTQQEDSAVYLCASSPLGGGPGANVLTFGAGSRLTVL.

The chain couples TRBV10-3 to TRBJ1-4; D is possibly TRBD1 (6 bases). The V gene's germline CDR1 is ENHRY and CDR2 SYGVKD. V was shortened by 6 bases and J by 3 bases, with 14 bases between the two germline ends. CDR3 length equals 15 residues. This CDR3 reads CAISSDSASNEKLFF. In DNA form, the CDR3 reads TGTGCCATCAGCTCGGACAGTGCCTCTAATGAAAAACTGTTTTTT.

This chain joins TRBV15 and TRBJ2-1; D gene unclear. The germline CDR1 and CDR2 sequences are LNHNV and YYDKDF (reference sequence). Trimming took 2 bases from V and 3 from J, leaving 5 bases between them. The CDR3 is 13 amino acids. In nucleotides, the CDR3 is TGTGCCACCAGCAGACTAAGCTACAATGAGCAGTTCTTC. It codes for CATSRLSYNEQFF.